Here is one T cell receptor (beta chain) with its context. This specimen belongs to a study of cytomegalovirus exposure and HLA in healthy donors. Sequencing was performed with immunoSEQ multiplex PCR; in TCRdb, only in-frame clones are kept and a portion is missing. This table has approximately 240,000 clones, around nine tenths appearing once. Trimming shortened V by 5 bases and J by 4 bases, and 15 bases separated the two germline ends. This CDR3 spans 15 amino acids. Germline lookup yields CDR1 MNHEY and CDR2 SMNVEV (reference sequence). The genes are TRBV27 and TRBJ1-5; no clear D gene. This sequence originates from a woman under 30 in good health and CMV-seronegative. The sample taken for sequencing was PBMCs. The CDR3: CASSPEPTPNQPQHF. As DNA, the CDR3 is TGTGCCAGCAGTCCCGAACCCACACCAAATCAGCCCCAGCATTTT.